A selection of T cell receptor beta chains follows, all from one sample in a study of siplizumab effects on memory and regulatory T cells. The repertoire was sequenced with immunoSEQ multiplex PCR; TCRdb's copy has only in-frame clones and lacks some. There are about 91,000 clones in the sample; over 85% occur only once, and approximately 5.9% lies in the top ten. The sequenced sample consisted of CD8+ T cells sorted from blood. The receptors were sampled from a human donor in good health. CDR3s include the opening cysteine and the closing phenylalanine or tryptophan. The D gene is left open where the match is weak. The listing skips clone size in some rows; elsewhere it reads once, few, many or a size class.

v_gene: TRBV6-5; d_gene: TRBD1; j_gene: TRBJ1-1; abundance: NA; CDR3aa: CASSFRDRLNTEAFF; CDR3nt: TGTGCCAGCAGCTTCCGGGACAGATTGAACACTGAAGCTTTCTTT
v_gene: TRBV19; d_gene: TRBD2; j_gene: TRBJ2-7; abundance: NA; CDR3aa: CASSIDLRTSGGTDDEQYF; CDR3nt: TGTGCCAGTAGTATAGATTTAAGGACTAGCGGGGGGACTGACGACGAGCAGTACTTC
v_gene: TRBV27; d_gene: NA; j_gene: TRBJ2-1; abundance: NA; CDR3aa: CASSLAGGYNEQFF; CDR3nt: TGTGCCAGCAGTCTGGCCGGAGGATACAATGAGCAGTTCTTC
v_gene: TRBV11-2; d_gene: NA; j_gene: TRBJ2-7; abundance: NA; CDR3aa: CASSLGRAGSYEQYF; CDR3nt: TGTGCCAGCAGCTTAGGGCGGGCTGGCTCCTACGAGCAGTACTTC
v_gene: TRBV7-3; d_gene: NA; j_gene: TRBJ2-2; abundance: NA; CDR3aa: CASSLGTLEAGELFF; CDR3nt: TGTGCCAGCAGCTTAGGGACCCTGGAGGCAGGGGAGCTGTTTTTT
v_gene: TRBV7-2; d_gene: NA; j_gene: TRBJ2-7; abundance: NA; CDR3aa: CASSPGVGDMRFEQYF; CDR3nt: TGTGCCAGCAGCCCTGGGGTAGGGGACATGCGGTTCGAGCAGTACTTC
v_gene: TRBV2; d_gene: NA; j_gene: TRBJ1-2; abundance: NA; CDR3aa: CASSGLGGNYGYTF; CDR3nt: TGTGCCAGCAGTGGCCTGGGGGGAAACTATGGCTACACCTTC
v_gene: TRBV5-6; d_gene: NA; j_gene: TRBJ2-7; abundance: NA; CDR3aa: CASSPGWGSYEQYF; CDR3nt: TGTGCCAGCAGCCCGGGGTGGGGCTCCTACGAGCAGTACTTC
v_gene: TRBV6-6; d_gene: TRBD1; j_gene: TRBJ2-5; abundance: NA; CDR3aa: CASLLSKDRPCHF; CDR3nt: TGTGCCAGCTTACTTTCTAAGGACAGGCCATGCCACTTC
v_gene: TRBV5-4; d_gene: TRBD1; j_gene: TRBJ1-2; abundance: NA; CDR3aa: CASSYALQGAEGYTF; CDR3nt: TGTGCCAGCAGCTACGCTCTGCAGGGGGCGGAGGGCTACACCTTC
v_gene: TRBV7-8; d_gene: TRBD1; j_gene: TRBJ2-7; abundance: once; CDR3aa: CASSLYRRQGIHEQYF; CDR3nt: TGTGCCAGCAGCTTATATCGCAGACAGGGGATTCACGAGCAGTACTTC
v_gene: TRBV6-5; d_gene: NA; j_gene: TRBJ1-2; abundance: NA; CDR3aa: CASLYYGYTF; CDR3nt: TGTGCCAGCCTGTATTATGGCTACACCTTC
v_gene: TRBV7-9; d_gene: NA; j_gene: TRBJ1-5; abundance: NA; CDR3aa: CASSVNSNQPQHF; CDR3nt: TGTGCCAGCAGCGTAAATAGCAATCAGCCCCAGCATTTT
v_gene: TRBV14; d_gene: NA; j_gene: TRBJ2-1; abundance: NA; CDR3aa: CASSQEAGSSYNEQFF; CDR3nt: TGTGCCAGCAGCCAAGAGGCGGGGAGCTCCTACAATGAGCAGTTCTTC
v_gene: TRBV5-1; d_gene: NA; j_gene: TRBJ2-7; abundance: once; CDR3aa: CASSLGLDYSYEQYF; CDR3nt: TGCGCCAGCAGCTTGGGTCTGGACTACTCCTACGAGCAGTACTTC
v_gene: TRBV19; d_gene: NA; j_gene: TRBJ2-1; abundance: NA; CDR3aa: CASLYGAEQFF; CDR3nt: TGTGCCAGCCTTTACGGGGCTGAGCAGTTCTTC
v_gene: TRBV9; d_gene: NA; j_gene: TRBJ1-2; abundance: NA; CDR3aa: CASSETTGVYGYTF; CDR3nt: TGTGCCAGCAGCGAAACGACGGGGGTATATGGCTACACCTTC
v_gene: TRBV7-3; d_gene: TRBD1; j_gene: TRBJ2-2; abundance: NA; CDR3aa: CASSSTGAAAGELFF; CDR3nt: TGTGCCAGCAGCTCGACAGGGGCCGCGGCCGGGGAGCTGTTTTTT
v_gene: TRBV15; d_gene: NA; j_gene: TRBJ2-1; abundance: NA; CDR3aa: CATSSRAARDNEQFF; CDR3nt: TGTGCCACCAGCAGTCGTGCCGCCAGGGACAATGAGCAGTTCTTC
v_gene: TRBV4-1; d_gene: NA; j_gene: TRBJ1-1; abundance: NA; CDR3aa: CASSLRDVGGSEAFF; CDR3nt: TGCGCCAGCAGCCTTCGGGACGTTGGCGGCTCTGAAGCTTTCTTT
v_gene: TRBV30; d_gene: NA; j_gene: TRBJ2-7; abundance: NA; CDR3aa: CAWSVGSVREQYF; CDR3nt: TGTGCCTGGAGTGTAGGATCTGTTCGCGAGCAGTACTTC
v_gene: TRBV14; d_gene: TRBD2; j_gene: TRBJ2-1; abundance: NA; CDR3aa: CASSPPVTSGGEIVQFF; CDR3nt: TGTGCCAGCAGCCCCCCTGTGACTAGCGGGGGGGAAATAGTGCAGTTCTTC
v_gene: TRBV6-4; d_gene: TRBD2; j_gene: TRBJ2-1; abundance: NA; CDR3aa: CASATGTSGGNEQFF; CDR3nt: TGTGCCAGCGCCACCGGGACTAGCGGGGGGAATGAGCAGTTCTTC
v_gene: TRBV27; d_gene: TRBD1; j_gene: TRBJ1-1; abundance: NA; CDR3aa: CASRQGAITEAFF; CDR3nt: TGTGCCAGTAGACAGGGGGCGATCACTGAAGCTTTCTTT
v_gene: TRBV12-5; d_gene: NA; j_gene: TRBJ2-7; abundance: once; CDR3aa: CASGLNPNSYEQYF; CDR3nt: TGTGCTAGTGGACTCAACCCAAATTCCTACGAGCAGTACTTC
v_gene: TRBV5-5; d_gene: TRBD1; j_gene: TRBJ1-3; abundance: once; CDR3aa: CASSLGTDRNTIYF; CDR3nt: TGTGCCAGCAGCTTAGGGACAGACAGAAACACCATATATTTT
v_gene: TRBV27; d_gene: NA; j_gene: TRBJ1-3; abundance: NA; CDR3aa: CAGNTIYF; CDR3nt: TGTGCCGGCAACACCATATATTTT
v_gene: TRBV11-2; d_gene: NA; j_gene: TRBJ2-2; abundance: NA; CDR3aa: CASSRAPDTGELFF; CDR3nt: TGTGCCAGCAGCCGGGCCCCGGACACCGGGGAGCTGTTTTTT
v_gene: TRBV27; d_gene: TRBD2; j_gene: TRBJ2-5; abundance: NA; CDR3aa: CASRPGLAGGETQYF; CDR3nt: TGTGCCAGCAGACCCGGGCTAGCGGGAGGTGAGACCCAGTACTTC
v_gene: TRBV4-2; d_gene: NA; j_gene: TRBJ1-2; abundance: few; CDR3aa: CASSRQGLDYGYTF; CDR3nt: TGTGCCAGCAGCCGCCAGGGGCTCGACTATGGCTACACCTTC
v_gene: TRBV10-3; d_gene: TRBD1; j_gene: TRBJ2-5; abundance: NA; CDR3aa: CATLDRVQGETQYF; CDR3nt: TGTGCCACCCTGGACAGGGTGCAAGGGGAGACCCAGTACTTC
v_gene: TRBV18; d_gene: NA; j_gene: TRBJ1-4; abundance: once; CDR3aa: CASSPGSKPTNEKLFF; CDR3nt: TGTGCCAGCTCACCGGGTTCAAAGCCAACTAATGAAAAACTGTTTTTT
v_gene: TRBV18; d_gene: NA; j_gene: TRBJ2-1; abundance: few; CDR3aa: CASSPLDNEQFF; CDR3nt: TGTGCCAGCTCACCATTGGACAATGAGCAGTTCTTC
v_gene: TRBV13; d_gene: NA; j_gene: TRBJ2-2; abundance: NA; CDR3aa: CASSYPTRQTGELFF; CDR3nt: TGTGCCAGCAGCTACCCCACCCGGCAGACCGGGGAGCTGTTTTTT
v_gene: TRBV4-2; d_gene: NA; j_gene: TRBJ2-2; abundance: NA; CDR3aa: CASSHLGGANTGELFF; CDR3nt: TGTGCCAGCAGCCATTTGGGGGGCGCGAACACCGGGGAGCTGTTTTTT
v_gene: TRBV19; d_gene: NA; j_gene: TRBJ1-2; abundance: NA; CDR3aa: CASSLTGGDGYTF; CDR3nt: TGTGCCAGTAGCCTAACAGGTGGGGACGGCTACACCTTC
v_gene: TRBV27; d_gene: NA; j_gene: TRBJ1-5; abundance: NA; CDR3aa: CASSQVIVSYYQPQHF; CDR3nt: TGTGCCAGCAGCCAAGTGATTGTCTCCTATTATCAGCCCCAGCATTTT
v_gene: TRBV19; d_gene: NA; j_gene: TRBJ1-1; abundance: NA; CDR3aa: CASRRQEWDTEAFF; CDR3nt: TGTGCCAGTAGAAGACAGGAGTGGGACACTGAAGCTTTCTTT
v_gene: TRBV4-1; d_gene: NA; j_gene: TRBJ1-3; abundance: NA; CDR3aa: CASSHVEDTIYF; CDR3nt: TGCGCCAGCAGCCACGTGGAGGACACCATATATTTT
v_gene: TRBV6-6; d_gene: TRBD1; j_gene: TRBJ2-2; abundance: NA; CDR3aa: CASTLGQGALGELFF; CDR3nt: TGTGCCAGCACTCTGGGACAGGGGGCTTTAGGGGAGCTGTTTTTT
v_gene: TRBV27; d_gene: NA; j_gene: TRBJ1-4; abundance: once; CDR3aa: CASSPWTPVGEKLFF; CDR3nt: TGTGCCAGTAGCCCTTGGACACCCGTAGGCGAAAAACTGTTTTTT
v_gene: TRBV7-6; d_gene: NA; j_gene: TRBJ2-1; abundance: NA; CDR3aa: CASSLAAGRTPLHNEQFF; CDR3nt: TGTGCCAGCAGCTTAGCGGCAGGGAGAACCCCTCTACACAATGAGCAGTTCTTC